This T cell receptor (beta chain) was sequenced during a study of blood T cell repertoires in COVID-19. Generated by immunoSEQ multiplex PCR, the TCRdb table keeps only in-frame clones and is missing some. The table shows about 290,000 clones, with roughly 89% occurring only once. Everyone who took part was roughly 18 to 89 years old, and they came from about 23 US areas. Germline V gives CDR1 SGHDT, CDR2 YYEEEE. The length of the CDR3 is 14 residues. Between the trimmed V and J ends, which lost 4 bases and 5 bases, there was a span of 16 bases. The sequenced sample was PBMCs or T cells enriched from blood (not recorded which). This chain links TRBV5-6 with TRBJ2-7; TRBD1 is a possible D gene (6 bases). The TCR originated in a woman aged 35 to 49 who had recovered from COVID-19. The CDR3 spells CASSPWTVRNEQYF. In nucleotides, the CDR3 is TGTGCCAGCAGCCCGTGGACAGTAAGAAACGAGCAGTACTTC.